Below are 29 T cell receptor beta chains sequenced from a single sample in a study of shared clonotypes between healthy human individuals. Produced via immunoSEQ multiplex PCR; TCRdb's table is partial and in-frame only. The sample holds about 990,000 clones, around 78% seen once. The sequenced sample consisted of memory CD4+ T cells from PBMCs. Subset indicated: CD45RA-negative fraction. The receptors here all came from a man between 18 and 29 years old in good health. Some clones in this sample may be carry-over from other donors' samples.

The rearrangement joins TRBV7-3 to TRBJ1-1; D remains ambiguous. CDR1 SGHTA and CDR2 FQGTGA come from the germline V gene. V was cut by 2 bases and J by 1 base, with 8 bases left in between. The CDR3 contains 14 residues. CDR3 sequence: CASSLLGSNTEAFF. The DNA of the CDR3 is TGTGCCAGCAGCTTACTGGGGTCGAACACTGAAGCTTTCTTT.

This clone was seen just once. The chain carries TRBV7-3 and TRBJ2-5; TRBD2 might be the D (6 bases). The CDR3 is made up of 15 amino acids. Per germline, CDR1 SGHTA and CDR2 FQGTGA. Trimming took off 5 bases at V and 5 bases at J, with 18 bases between the two ends. The CDR3 loop reads CASSPRGTRGETQYF. For the CDR3, the DNA is TGTGCCAGCAGCCCACGAGGGACTCGGGGGGAGACCCAGTACTTC.

This chain joins TRBV7-2 and TRBJ1-2; D is uncertain. This CDR3 is built from 12 residues. Looked up from germline, CDR1 is SGHTA and CDR2 is FQGNSA. The ends were cut back, 3 bases at V and 9 bases at J, with 11 bases in the middle. The CDR3 sequence is CASSFERKSYTF. The DNA of the CDR3 is TGTGCCAGCAGCTTTGAGAGAAAAAGCTACACCTTC.

V and J are TRBV2 and TRBJ2-3, with 9 nucleotides matching TRBD2. Germline-derived CDR1 and CDR2 are SNHLY and FYNNEI. The CDR3 length is 16 residues. V dropped 4 bases and J dropped 4; count of bases not matched to a gene: 9. CDR3 DNA sequence: TGTGCCAGCAGTGGGGGGTTAGCGGGAGCTTCAGATACGCAGTATTTT. This codes for CASSGGLAGASDTQYF.

V is TRBV27 and J is TRBJ2-4; D perhaps matches TRBD2 (6 bases). The length of the CDR3 is 13 residues. CDR1 and CDR2 (germline): MNHEY, SMNVEV (reference sequence). Trimming shortened V by 0 bases and J by 8 bases, and 8 bases separated the two germline ends. Here the CDR3 reads CASSLSWGDIQYF. The CDR3 region has the DNA TGTGCCAGCAGTTTATCTTGGGGGGACATTCAGTACTTC.

With respect to this clone: Germline is not matched at one junction end, which may reflect a read error. The rearrangement joins TRBV5-1 to TRBJ2-6; D is possibly TRBD1 (6 bases). CDR1 is SGHRS and CDR2 is YFSETQ in the germline V gene. The CDR3 is 14 amino acids. CDR3 bases: TGCGCCAGCAGCTTGGGTTCAGGGGACAACGTCCTGACTTTC. This codes for CASSLGSGDNVLTF.

This clone was recorded many times. The sample carries other DNA sequences with the same CDR3. This chain joins TRBV20-1 and TRBJ1-2; the D gene is possibly TRBD1 (6 bases). The CDR3 totals 11 residues. The germline V gene has CDR1 DFQATT and CDR2 SNEGSKA (reference sequence). The CDR3 DNA is TGCGCCTACAGGGTAGGCTATGGCTACACCTTC. Amino acids: CAYRVGYGYTF.

This clone showed up many times. This chain links TRBV27 with TRBJ2-6; D not certain. The CDR3 runs 18 residues. Trimming took off 4 bases at V and 0 bases at J, with 16 bases between the two ends. The germline V gene has CDR1 MNHEY and CDR2 SMNVEV (reference sequence). CDR3 bases: TGTGCCAGCAGTTCCCCGGGCTTCGATCTCTCTGGGGCCAACGTCCTGACTTTC. Amino acid sequence: CASSSPGFDLSGANVLTF.

This clone was seen a few times. The chain couples TRBV28 to TRBJ1-5; 7 positions match TRBD1. V gave up 5 bases and J gave up 6 bases; unmatched junction bases: 1. Per germline, CDR1 MDHEN and CDR2 SYDVKM. This CDR3 has 12 amino acids. This chain's CDR3 is CASSRQGQPQHF. CDR3 coding DNA: TGTGCCAGCAGTCGACAGGGTCAGCCCCAGCATTTT. The full variable domain, completed using reference TRBV28 and TRBJ1-5, is DVKVTQSSRYLVKRTGEKVFLECVQDMDHENMFWYRQDPGLGLRLIYFSYDVKMKEKGDIPEGYSVSREKKERFSLILESASTNQTSMYLCASSRQGQPQHFGDGTRLSIL.

This clone occurred many times. Here the CDR3 DNA reads TGTGCCAGCAGCTCCGAAAGGGAGGCCTCCGAGCAGTACTTC. It translates to CASSSEREASEQYF. The chain links TRBV7-9 to TRBJ2-5; possible D gene TRBD2, 6 bases. The J call may be incorrect, as the DNA end agrees better with TRBJ2-7. CDR3 length equals 14 residues. CDR1 is SEHNR, CDR2 FQNEAQ, per germline (reference sequence).

On this clone: One end of the junction varies from germline; a read error may be responsible. The chain combines TRBV5-4 with TRBJ2-3; 7 nucleotides line up with TRBD1. The CDR3 has 15 amino acids. Germline loops: CDR1 SGHNT, CDR2 YYREEE (reference sequence). The CDR3: CASGLEGGRTDTQYF. CDR3 DNA: TGTGCCAGCGGCTTGGAAGGGGGCCGCACAGATACGCAGTATTTT.

The V and J genes are TRBV23-1 and TRBJ2-1; D unclear. TRBV23-1 is marked as an open reading frame, function uncertain. The germline V and J ends were trimmed by 3 bases and 0 bases, with 15 bases remaining between them. This CDR3 spans 17 amino acids. This chain's CDR3 is CASSHQDLLTSYNEQFF. The DNA for the CDR3 is TGCGCCAGCAGTCACCAGGACCTATTGACCTCCTACAATGAGCAGTTCTTC.

The chain is built from TRBV25-1 and TRBJ2-3, with 9 bases lining up with TRBD1. Germline values: CDR1 MGHDK, CDR2 SYGVNS. V shed 0 bases and J 3 bases; nucleotides not matched to a gene: 7. This CDR3 is 17 amino acids long. Here the CDR3 DNA reads TGTGCCAGCAGTGAATATCGTACAGGGGGCGCGACAGATACGCAGTATTTT. Protein sequence: CASSEYRTGGATDTQYF.

CDR3 sequence (DNA): TGTGCCAGCAGATCGAACAGGGGGCGCGGGAGCTATGGCTACACCTTC. It codes for CASRSNRGRGSYGYTF. The chain has TRBV5-4 and TRBJ1-2; TRBD1 matches at 9 bases. This CDR3 has 16 residues. Germline assignment: CDR1 SGHNT and CDR2 YYREEE (reference sequence). Trimming took 5 bases from V and 4 from J; bases not matched to a gene: 12. Filled out from reference TRBV5-4 and TRBJ1-2, the complete variable domain reads ETGVTQSPTHLIKTRGQQVTLRCSSQSGHNTVSWYQQALGQGPQFIFQYYREEENGRGNFPPRFSGLQFPNYSSELNVNALELDDSALYLCASRSNRGRGSYGYTFGSGTRLTVV.

This clone was seen a handful of times. A read error is likely here: a far larger clone is one base away. The rearrangement links TRBV7-9 to TRBJ2-1; D is unresolved. CDR1 and CDR2 (germline): SEHNR, FQNEAQ (reference sequence). The CDR3 has 15 amino acids. In nucleotides, the CDR3 is TGTGCCGGCAGCTTAGTTCCAGAGGCCTACAATGAGCAGTTCTTC. Its protein product is CAGSLVPEAYNEQFF.

V is TRBV30 and J is TRBJ2-3; D call uncertain. Germline loops: CDR1 GTSNPN, CDR2 SVGIG (reference sequence). This CDR3 is 12 amino acids long. V lost 2 bases and J lost 3, with 6 bases in between. CDR3 protein: CAWSLGTDTQYF. The CDR3 DNA is TGTGCCTGGAGTCTGGGGACAGATACGCAGTATTTT.

The CDR3 sequence: CASSSGRSDDEQYF. The DNA of the CDR3 is TGTGCCAGCAGCTCGGGACGGTCTGACGACGAGCAGTACTTC. The rearrangement joins TRBV6-1 to TRBJ2-7; D could derive from TRBD1 or TRBD2 (5 bases each). Germline CDR1 reads MNHNS; CDR2 reads SASEGT. V lost 6 bases and J 5 bases, leaving 17 bases between the germline ends. This CDR3 spans 14 amino acids.

The sample holds one count of this clone. The V call is TRBV6-1, the J call TRBJ2-1; maybe TRBD1 (6 bases). In germline, CDR1 is MNHNS, CDR2 SASEGT. With 3 bases removed from V and 0 bases from J, the gap between germline ends came to 15 bases. The CDR3 is 17 amino acids. DNA for the CDR3: TGTGCCAGCAGTGAGTTACAGGGACCAAGCTCCTACAATGAGCAGTTCTTC. It yields the protein CASSELQGPSSYNEQFF.

V usage is TRBV28 and J usage is TRBJ2-7; no firm D call. V was clipped by 2 bases and J by 6 bases, with 5 bases between them. The CDR3 is made up of 11 amino acids. The V gene's germline CDR1 is MDHEN and CDR2 SYDVKM. The chain's CDR3 is CASSLRLEQYF. CDR3 coding DNA: TGTGCCAGCAGTTTAAGACTCGAGCAGTACTTC.

This clone was observed a few times. For the CDR3, the DNA is TGTGCCACCAGCAGAGTAGGAGCCGCTGAAGCTTTCTTT. This codes for CATSRVGAAEAFF. This chain joins TRBV15 and TRBJ1-1; D uncertain. The V and J ends lost 1 base and 6 bases respectively, with 9 bases between them. The germline gives CDR1 LNHNV, CDR2 YYDKDF (reference sequence). There are 13 residues in the CDR3.

In regard to this clone: The sample has other DNA sequences that encode this CDR3 too. This rearrangement joins TRBV9 to TRBJ2-6; the match to TRBD1 covers 7 bases. The V gene's germline CDR1 is SGDLS and CDR2 YYNGEE. CDR3 length: 15 residues. The junction had 1 base not matched to a gene; V was cut back by 2 bases and J by 2 bases. The CDR3 region is CASSVDRAGANVLTF. The CDR3 DNA is TGTGCCAGCAGCGTCGACAGGGCTGGGGCCAACGTCCTGACTTTC. The whole variable domain, filled in from reference TRBV9 and TRBJ2-6, reads DSGVTQTPKHLITATGQRVTLRCSPRSGDLSVYWYQQSLDQGLQFLIQYYNGEERAKGNILERFSAQQFPDLHSELNLSSLELGDSALYFCASSVDRAGANVLTFGAGSRLTVL.

CDR3: CASSLMTSTDTQYF. The CDR3 nucleotides read TGTGCCAGCAGCTTGATGACTAGCACAGATACGCAGTATTTT. The V gene is TRBV5-6, the J gene TRBJ2-3; D remains unclear. Germline V CDR1 and CDR2: SGHDT, YYEEEE. With 1 base removed from V and 0 bases from J, the gap between germline ends came to 6 bases. The CDR3 loop spans 14 amino acids.

The chain employs TRBV27 and TRBJ2-3; tentatively, D is TRBD2 (5 bases). Germline V lookup: CDR1 MNHEY, CDR2 SMNVEV (reference sequence). The CDR3 has 14 amino acids. V gave up 7 bases and J gave up 0 bases, with 11 bases separating them. Here the CDR3 DNA reads TGTGCCAGCAACGGACTGCAGAGCACAGATACGCAGTATTTT. Protein: CASNGLQSTDTQYF.

The rearrangement joins TRBV5-8 to TRBJ2-3; D is unresolved. The germline V gene has CDR1 SGHTS and CDR2 YDEGEE. The CDR3 extends over 11 amino acids. V lost 4 bases and J lost 13, with 13 bases in between. CDR3 nucleotide sequence: TGTGCCAGCAGCCCACGGAACTTGGAGTATTTT. Amino acids: CASSPRNLEYF.

V gene TRBV7-2 combines with J gene TRBJ2-7, with TRBD2 identical over 9 bases. Germline V gene lookup returns CDR1 SGHTA and CDR2 FQGNSA. With 5 bases clipped from V and 0 bases from J, the junction kept 8 bases outside the gene matches. CDR3 length: 16 amino acids. The CDR3 DNA reads as TGTGCCAGCAGCCCTCCGGGTAGCGGGAGCTCCTACGAGCAGTACTTC. Its translation is CASSPPGSGSSYEQYF.

The V gene is TRBV5-1, the J gene TRBJ1-1; D remains ambiguous. Looked up from germline, CDR1 is SGHRS and CDR2 is YFSETQ. Trimming took 2 bases from V and 1 from J, leaving 12 bases between them. The CDR3 loop spans 15 amino acids. Here the CDR3 DNA reads TGCGCCAGCAGCTTTTACGGGCAGGCGAACACTGAAGCTTTCTTT. It codes for CASSFYGQANTEAFF.

This clone was counted between two and nine times. A single base is all that separates this from a far larger clone, so a read error is likely. In DNA form, the CDR3 reads TGTGCCAGCAGCTCAAGACGAGCGACGAACACCGGGGAGCTGTTTTTT. It encodes CASSSRRATNTGELFF. The chain links TRBV11-2 to TRBJ2-2; unclear D gene. V shed 4 bases and J shed 0 bases, with 12 bases lying between them. Germline loops: CDR1 SGHAT, CDR2 FQNNGV. The CDR3 consists of 16 residues.

The CDR3 region has the DNA TGTGCCTGGAGTCGACCCGACGCGGACGAGCAGTTCTTC. Translation: CAWSRPDADEQFF. The chain recombines TRBV30 with TRBJ2-1; D not certain. Germline V gene sequence: CDR1 GTSNPN, CDR2 SVGIG (reference sequence). This CDR3 region has 13 residues. The V and J ends lost 2 bases and 10 bases respectively, with 15 bases between them.

J is TRBJ2-5 and V is TRBV5-1, with 13 bases fitting TRBD2. CDR1 is SGHRS and CDR2 is YFSETQ in the germline V gene. With V trimmed by 4 bases and J by 1 base, 7 bases remained unmatched. The CDR3 totals 17 residues. The CDR3 here is CASSVGTSGTLQETQYF. CDR3 nucleotides: TGCGCCAGCAGCGTCGGGACTAGCGGGACCCTCCAAGAGACCCAGTACTTC.